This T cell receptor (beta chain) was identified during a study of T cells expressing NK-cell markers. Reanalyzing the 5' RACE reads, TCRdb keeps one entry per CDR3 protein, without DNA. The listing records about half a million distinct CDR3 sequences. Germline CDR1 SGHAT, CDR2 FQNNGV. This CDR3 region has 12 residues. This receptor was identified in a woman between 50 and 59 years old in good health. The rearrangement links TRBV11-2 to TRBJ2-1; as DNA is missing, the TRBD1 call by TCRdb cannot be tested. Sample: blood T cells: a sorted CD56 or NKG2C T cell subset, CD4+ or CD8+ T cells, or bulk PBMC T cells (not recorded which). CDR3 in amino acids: CASSLRDRKPFF.